The 8 T cell receptor beta chains below were found in one sample sequenced in a study of T cell repertoires in cytomegalovirus infection. TCRdb called the reads again in MiXCR, with one record for every CDR3 protein. This table has 680,000 or so distinct CDR3 sequences, around a third appearing once. Antigen specificity for these receptors is unknown. The source material was cultured PBMCs, sampled from culture after CMV antigen stimulation. These receptor sequences come from a human donor in good health (CMV status not recorded). Some clones in this sample may be carry-over from other donors' samples.

This clonotype was counted a few times. This rearrangement joins TRBV12-3 or TRBV12-4 to TRBJ2-3; maybe TRBD2 (6 bases). This CDR3 is built from 15 residues. Trimming removed 8 bases from V and 1 base from J, with 16 bases in between. The CDR3, as DNA: TGTGCCAGCTTTTGGGGACTTGGGGGCACAGATACGCAGTATTTT. Translated, it gives CASFWGLGGTDTQYF.

This clonotype was detected ten times or more. This chain joins TRBV7-2 and TRBJ1-2; perhaps TRBD1 as D (6 bases). CDR1 and CDR2 (germline): SGHTA, FQGNSA. The CDR3 runs to 14 residues. The V end lost 6 bases, the J end lost 7 bases, and 18 bases lay between the germline ends. The CDR3 loop reads CASSLAGGRGGYTF. CDR3 coding DNA: TGTGCCAGCAGTCTAGCGGGGGGGCGAGGTGGCTACACCTTC.

The chain is built from TRBV28 and TRBJ2-3; TRBD2 agrees at 8 bases. V lost 8 bases and J lost 2; bases outside the gene matches: 9. The CDR3 runs 15 residues. Per germline, CDR1 MDHEN and CDR2 SYDVKM. CDR3 sequence reads: CASAYGSGATDTQYF. CDR3 in DNA: TGTGCCAGCGCTTACGGTAGCGGGGCCACAGATACGCAGTATTTT.

This clonotype has a handful of counts. The gene calls are TRBV6-1 and TRBJ2-7; a possible D gene is TRBD1 (6 bases). CDR1 MNHNS and CDR2 SASEGT come from the germline V gene. This CDR3 contains 13 residues. Deletions cut 8 bases from V and 3 bases from J, with 14 bases between. The chain's CDR3 is CASSPGDLYEQYF. Written as DNA, the CDR3 is TGTGCCAGCTCTCCAGGGGACCTCTACGAGCAGTACTTC.

This clonotype has more than one count but fewer than ten. At one of its ends the junction is not consistent with the germline gene, which may arise from a read error. Written as DNA, the CDR3 is TGTGCCAGTAGCTTAGACGGGGCGAACACCGGGGAGCTGTTTTTT. Its protein product is CASSLDGANTGELFF. The chain carries TRBV7-6 and TRBJ2-2, with D maybe TRBD2 (5 bases). Germline CDR1 is SGHVS and CDR2 is FNYEAQ. The CDR3 length is 15 residues.

The rearrangement uses TRBV20-1 and TRBJ2-5; D is perhaps TRBD2 (6 bases). This CDR3 spans 14 amino acids. V lost 0 bases to trimming and J lost 1 base, with 9 bases between them. The germline CDR1 and CDR2 sequences are DFQATT and SNEGSKA (reference sequence). The CDR3 bases are TGCAGTGCTAGAGAGGTTAGCGGCCAAGAGACCCAGTACTTC. Protein product: CSAREVSGQETQYF.

This sequence joins TRBV12-3 or TRBV12-4 and TRBJ2-1; D ambiguous. The CDR3 covers 11 residues. Trimming took 7 bases from V and 10 from J, leaving 11 bases between them. CDR3 bases: TGTGCCAGCAAGGCCCAAGGGGAGCAGTTCTTC. Residues: CASKAQGEQFF.

The J gene is TRBJ1-2, the V gene TRBV12-5; D not certain. CDR1 and CDR2 (germline): LGHNT, FRNRAP. Deletions cut 0 bases from V and 1 base from J, with 12 bases between. This CDR3 region has 16 residues. CDR3 protein: CASGLVLGQDNYGYTF. The CDR3 bases are TGTGCTAGTGGTTTGGTACTAGGGCAGGATAACTATGGCTACACCTTC. Drawing the rest from reference TRBV12-5 and TRBJ1-2, the complete variable domain is DARVTQTPRHKVTEMGQEVTMRCQPILGHNTVFWYRQTMMQGLELLAYFRNRAPLDDSGMPKDRFSAEMPDATLATLKIQPSEPRDSAVYFCASGLVLGQDNYGYTFGSGTRLTVV.